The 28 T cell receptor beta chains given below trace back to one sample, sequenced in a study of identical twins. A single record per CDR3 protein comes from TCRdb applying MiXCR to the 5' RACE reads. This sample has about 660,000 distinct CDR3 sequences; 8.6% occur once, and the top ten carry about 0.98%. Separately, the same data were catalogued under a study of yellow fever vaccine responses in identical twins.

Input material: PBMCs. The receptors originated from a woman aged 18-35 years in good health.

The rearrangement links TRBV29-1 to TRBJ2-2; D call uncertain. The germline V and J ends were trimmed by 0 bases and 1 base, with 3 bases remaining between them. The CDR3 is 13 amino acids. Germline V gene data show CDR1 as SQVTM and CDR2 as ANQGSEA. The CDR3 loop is CSVEEENTGELFF. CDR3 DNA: TGCAGCGTTGAAGAGGAGAACACCGGGGAGCTGTTTTTT.

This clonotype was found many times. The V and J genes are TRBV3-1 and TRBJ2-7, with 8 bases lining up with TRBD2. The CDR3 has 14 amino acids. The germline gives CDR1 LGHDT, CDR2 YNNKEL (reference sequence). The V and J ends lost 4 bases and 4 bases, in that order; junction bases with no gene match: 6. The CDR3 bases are TGTGCCAGCAGCCCCGGGGGGGGAGGATACGAGCAGTACTTC. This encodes CASSPGGGGYEQYF.

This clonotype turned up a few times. CDR3 bases: TGCGCCAGCAGCCCCCTCGGGGCCTTCCCCTACGAGCAGTACTTC. It yields the protein CASSPLGAFPYEQYF. J is TRBJ2-7 and V is TRBV4-1, with D perhaps assigned TRBD1 or TRBD2 (5 bases each). The CDR3 totals 15 residues. V lost 4 bases, J lost 2 bases, and 15 bases lay in between. The germline CDR1 and CDR2 sequences are MGHRA and YSYEKL.

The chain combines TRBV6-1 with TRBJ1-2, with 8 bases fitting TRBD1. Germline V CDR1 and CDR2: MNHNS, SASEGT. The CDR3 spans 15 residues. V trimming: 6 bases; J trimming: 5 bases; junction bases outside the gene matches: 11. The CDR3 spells CASRFRQGTDYGYTF. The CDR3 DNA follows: TGTGCCAGCAGATTCAGACAGGGGACGGATTATGGCTACACCTTC.

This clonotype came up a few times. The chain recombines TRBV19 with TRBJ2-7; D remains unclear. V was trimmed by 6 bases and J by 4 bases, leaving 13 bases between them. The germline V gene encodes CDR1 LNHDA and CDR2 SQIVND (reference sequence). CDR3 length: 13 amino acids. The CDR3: CASRPGPKYEQYF. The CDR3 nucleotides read TGTGCCAGTAGACCCGGACCAAAATACGAGCAGTACTTC.

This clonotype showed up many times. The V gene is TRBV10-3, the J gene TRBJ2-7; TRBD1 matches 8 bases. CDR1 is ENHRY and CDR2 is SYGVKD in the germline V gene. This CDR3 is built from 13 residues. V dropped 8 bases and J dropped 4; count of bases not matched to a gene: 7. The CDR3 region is CAIGQGAFYEQYF. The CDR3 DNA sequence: TGTGCCATCGGACAGGGAGCCTTTTACGAGCAGTACTTC.

In DNA form, the CDR3 reads TGTGCCAGCAGTTTAAGCAGACCGAACACCGGGGAGCTGTTTTTT. Amino acid sequence: CASSLSRPNTGELFF. J is TRBJ2-2 and V is TRBV12-3 or TRBV12-4; D is uncertain. Trimming took 2 bases from V and 0 from J, leaving 7 bases between them. CDR3 length: 15 residues.

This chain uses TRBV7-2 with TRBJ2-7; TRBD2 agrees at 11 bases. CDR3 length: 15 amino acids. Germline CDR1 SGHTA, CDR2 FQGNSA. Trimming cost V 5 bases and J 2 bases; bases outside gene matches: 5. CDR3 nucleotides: TGTGCCAGCAGCGACCCGGGACTAGCGGCCTACGAGCAGTACTTC. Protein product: CASSDPGLAAYEQYF.

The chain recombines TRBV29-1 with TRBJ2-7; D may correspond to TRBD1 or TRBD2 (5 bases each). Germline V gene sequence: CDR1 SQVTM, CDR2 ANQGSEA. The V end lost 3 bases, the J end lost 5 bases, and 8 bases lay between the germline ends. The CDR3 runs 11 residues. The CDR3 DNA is TGCAGCGTTGACCGGGGCAACGAGCAGTACTTC. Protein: CSVDRGNEQYF.

The CDR3 DNA reads TGTGCCAGCAGCCAAGATAAACCCCCTTTTTATAATTCACCCCTCCACTTT. This gives the protein CASSQDKPPFYNSPLHF. The chain recombines TRBV4-2 with TRBJ1-6; D remains unclear. CDR1 and CDR2 (germline): LGHNA, YNFKEQ. The CDR3 extends over 17 amino acids. V dropped 0 bases and J dropped 4 bases, with 13 bases sitting between them.

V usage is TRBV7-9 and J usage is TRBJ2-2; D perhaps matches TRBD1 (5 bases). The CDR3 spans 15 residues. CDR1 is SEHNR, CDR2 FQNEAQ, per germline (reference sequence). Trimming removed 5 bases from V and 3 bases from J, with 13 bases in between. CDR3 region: CASSPAGADTGELFF. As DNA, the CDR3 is TGTGCCAGCAGCCCCGCTGGGGCAGACACCGGGGAGCTGTTTTTT.

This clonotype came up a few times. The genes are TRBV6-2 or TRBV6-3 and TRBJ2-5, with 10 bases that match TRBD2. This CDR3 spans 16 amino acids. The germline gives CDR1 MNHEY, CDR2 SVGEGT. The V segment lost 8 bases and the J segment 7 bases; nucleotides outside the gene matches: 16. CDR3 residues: CASLGLAELPSGTQYF. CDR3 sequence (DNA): TGTGCCAGCCTAGGACTAGCGGAGCTTCCTTCAGGGACCCAGTACTTC.

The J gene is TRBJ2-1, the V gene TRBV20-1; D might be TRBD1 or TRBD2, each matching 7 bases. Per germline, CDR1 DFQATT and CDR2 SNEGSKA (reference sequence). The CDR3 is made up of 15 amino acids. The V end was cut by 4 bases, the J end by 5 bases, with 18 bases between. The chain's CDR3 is CSAIVGGTDNNEQFF. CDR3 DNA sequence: TGCAGTGCTATAGTGGGAGGGACAGACAACAATGAGCAGTTCTTC.

The CDR3 reads CASSFKASGNEQFF. The CDR3 DNA is TGTGCCAGCAGTTTTAAGGCCTCCGGCAATGAGCAGTTCTTC. V gene TRBV7-8 combines with J gene TRBJ2-1; D gene ambiguous. This CDR3 has 14 amino acids. V was pared by 6 bases and J by 6 bases, with 15 bases between. Germline CDR1 and CDR2: SGHVS and FQNEAQ.

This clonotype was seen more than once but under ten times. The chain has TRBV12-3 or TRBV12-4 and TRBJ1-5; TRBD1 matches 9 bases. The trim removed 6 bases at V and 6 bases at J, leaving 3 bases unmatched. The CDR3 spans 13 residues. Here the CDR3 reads CASRRTGAQPQHF. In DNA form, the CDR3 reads TGTGCCAGCAGGAGGACAGGGGCTCAGCCCCAGCATTTT.

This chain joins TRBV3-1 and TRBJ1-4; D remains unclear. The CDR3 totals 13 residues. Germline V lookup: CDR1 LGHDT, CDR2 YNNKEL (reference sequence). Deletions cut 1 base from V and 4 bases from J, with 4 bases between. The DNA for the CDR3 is TGTGCCAGCAGCCAAGTTCTTAATGAAAAACTGTTTTTT. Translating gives CASSQVLNEKLFF. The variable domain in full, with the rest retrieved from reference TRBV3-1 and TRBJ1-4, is DTAVSQTPKYLVTQMGNDKSIKCEQNLGHDTMYWYKQDSKKFLKIMFSYNNKELIINETVPNRFSPKSPDKAHLNLHINSLELGDSAVYFCASSQVLNEKLFFGSGTQLSVL.

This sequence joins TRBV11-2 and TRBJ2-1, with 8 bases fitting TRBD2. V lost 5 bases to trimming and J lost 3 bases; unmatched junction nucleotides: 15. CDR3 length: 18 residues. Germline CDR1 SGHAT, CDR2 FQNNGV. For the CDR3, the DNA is TGTGCCAGCAGCATCCCGCTGGGGGCGGGAGGCCTCTACAATGAGCAGTTCTTC. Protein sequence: CASSIPLGAGGLYNEQFF.

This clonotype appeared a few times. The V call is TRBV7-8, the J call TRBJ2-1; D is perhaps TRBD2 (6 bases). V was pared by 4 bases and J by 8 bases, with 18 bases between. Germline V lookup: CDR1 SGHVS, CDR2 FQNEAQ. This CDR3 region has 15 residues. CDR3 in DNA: TGTGCCAGCAGCTCCCTAGCGACAGCGGTCGATGAGCAGTTCTTC. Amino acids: CASSSLATAVDEQFF.

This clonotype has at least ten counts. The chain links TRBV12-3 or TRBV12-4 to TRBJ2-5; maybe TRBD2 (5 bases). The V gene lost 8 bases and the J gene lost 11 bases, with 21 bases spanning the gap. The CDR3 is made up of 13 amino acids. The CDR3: CASRGTARERQYF. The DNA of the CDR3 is TGTGCCAGCCGGGGTACAGCAAGAGAGAGGCAGTACTTC.

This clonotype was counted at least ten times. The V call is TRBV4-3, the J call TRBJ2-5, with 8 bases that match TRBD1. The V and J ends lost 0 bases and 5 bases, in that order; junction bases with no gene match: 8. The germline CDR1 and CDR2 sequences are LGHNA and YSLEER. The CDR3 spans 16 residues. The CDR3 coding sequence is TGCGCCAGCAGCCAAGACGGGACAGGCCACCTGGAGACCCAGTACTTC. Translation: CASSQDGTGHLETQYF.

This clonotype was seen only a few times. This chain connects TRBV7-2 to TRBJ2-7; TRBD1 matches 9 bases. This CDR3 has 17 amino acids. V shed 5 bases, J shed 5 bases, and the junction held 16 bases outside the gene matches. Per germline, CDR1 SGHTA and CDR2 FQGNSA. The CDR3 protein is CASSPSPGTGIVNEQYF. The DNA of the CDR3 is TGTGCCAGCAGCCCGAGCCCAGGGACAGGGATTGTGAACGAGCAGTACTTC. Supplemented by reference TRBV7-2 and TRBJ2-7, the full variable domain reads GAGVSQSPSNKVTEKGKDVELRCDPISGHTALYWYRQSLGQGLEFLIYFQGNSAPDKSGLPSDRFSAERTGGSVSTLTIQRTQQEDSAVYLCASSPSPGTGIVNEQYFGPGTRLTVT.

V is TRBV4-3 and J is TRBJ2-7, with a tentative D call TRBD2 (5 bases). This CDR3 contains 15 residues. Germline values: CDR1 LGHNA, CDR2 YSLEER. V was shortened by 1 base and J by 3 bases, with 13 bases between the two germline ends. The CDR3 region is CASSQGRLPIYEQYF. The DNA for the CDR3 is TGCGCCAGCAGCCAAGGGAGGCTGCCGATCTACGAGCAGTACTTC.

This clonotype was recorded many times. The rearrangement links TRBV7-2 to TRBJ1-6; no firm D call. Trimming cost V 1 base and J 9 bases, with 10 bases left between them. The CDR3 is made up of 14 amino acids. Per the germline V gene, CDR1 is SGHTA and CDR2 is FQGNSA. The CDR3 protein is CASSLVLQSSPLHF. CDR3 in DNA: TGTGCCAGCAGCTTAGTCCTTCAATCTTCACCCCTCCACTTT.

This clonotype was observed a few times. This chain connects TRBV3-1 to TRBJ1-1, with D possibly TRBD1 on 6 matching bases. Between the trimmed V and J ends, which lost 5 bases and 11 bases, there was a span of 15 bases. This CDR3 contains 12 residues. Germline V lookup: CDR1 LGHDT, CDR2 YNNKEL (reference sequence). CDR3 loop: CASSSSGVYAFF. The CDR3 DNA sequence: TGTGCCAGCAGCTCCTCAGGGGTCTACGCTTTCTTT.

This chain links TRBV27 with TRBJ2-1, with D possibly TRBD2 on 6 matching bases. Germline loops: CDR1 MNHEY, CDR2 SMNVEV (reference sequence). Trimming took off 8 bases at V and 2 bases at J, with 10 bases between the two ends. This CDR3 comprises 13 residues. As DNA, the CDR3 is TGTGCCAGCGCGCGGGGCCCCTACAATGAGCAGTTCTTC. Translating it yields CASARGPYNEQFF.

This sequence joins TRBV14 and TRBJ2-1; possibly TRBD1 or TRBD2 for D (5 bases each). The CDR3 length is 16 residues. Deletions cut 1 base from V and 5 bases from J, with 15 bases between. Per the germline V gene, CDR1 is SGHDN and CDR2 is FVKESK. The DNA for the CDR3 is TGTGCCAGCAGCCAAGGTTGGGGGAGTAGCGACAATGAGCAGTTCTTC. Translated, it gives CASSQGWGSSDNEQFF.

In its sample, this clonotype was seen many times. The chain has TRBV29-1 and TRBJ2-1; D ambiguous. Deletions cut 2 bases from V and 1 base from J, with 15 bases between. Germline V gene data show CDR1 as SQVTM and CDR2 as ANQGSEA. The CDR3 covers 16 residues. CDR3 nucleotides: TGCAGCGTTGAATACGGGCTGCGTGGGTCCTACAATGAGCAGTTCTTC. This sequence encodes CSVEYGLRGSYNEQFF.

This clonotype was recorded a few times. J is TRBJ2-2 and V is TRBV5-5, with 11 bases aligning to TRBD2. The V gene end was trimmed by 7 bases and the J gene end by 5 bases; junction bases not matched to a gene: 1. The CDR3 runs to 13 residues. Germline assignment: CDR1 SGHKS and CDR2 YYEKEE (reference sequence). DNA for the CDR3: TGTGCCAGCCGACTAGCGGGAACCGGGGAGCTGTTTTTT. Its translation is CASRLAGTGELFF.